One sample yielded the 8 T cell receptor beta chains listed below, sequenced in a study of OX40 agonist ivuxolimab in advanced cancers. Some clones are missing from TCRdb's copy, which holds only in-frame ones; the method was immunoSEQ multiplex PCR. The sample carries 50,000 to 85,000 clones, about 85% recorded once. Here the sequenced sample was CD4+ or CD8+ T cells sorted from blood, taken in a trial of the OX40 agonist ivuxolimab. These receptors all stem from an adult with an advanced solid tumor such as melanoma, head and neck, liver or kidney cancer.

Here the CDR3 reads CASGLESTSGIDNEQFF. CDR3 sequence (DNA): TGTGCTAGTGGTTTGGAATCGACTAGCGGGATCGACAATGAGCAGTTCTTC. This chain links TRBV12-5 with TRBJ2-1, with TRBD2 identical over 11 bases. CDR3 length: 17 amino acids. The V segment lost 1 base and the J segment 5 bases; nucleotides outside the gene matches: 7. Per germline, CDR1 LGHNT and CDR2 FRNRAP.

The J gene is TRBJ2-2, the V gene TRBV18; 10 bases map to TRBD1. CDR3 size: 17 residues. The V gene end was trimmed by 0 bases and the J gene end by 2 bases; junction bases not matched to a gene: 3. Germline lookup yields CDR1 KGHSH and CDR2 LQKENI. The CDR3 nucleotides read TGTGCCAGCTCACCACCGACAGGGGGCCTCAACACCGGGGAGCTGTTTTTT. It encodes CASSPPTGGLNTGELFF.

The chain recombines TRBV6-1 with TRBJ2-7; D unresolved. The CDR3 runs 12 residues. Germline CDR1 reads MNHNS; CDR2 reads SASEGT. The V gene lost 6 bases and the J gene lost 0 bases, with 6 bases spanning the gap. DNA for the CDR3: TGTGCCAGCAGAGAAAGCTCCTACGAGCAGTACTTC. Translation: CASRESSYEQYF.

V gene TRBV28 combines with J gene TRBJ2-7; 9 nucleotides line up with TRBD1. V lost 2 bases, J lost 3 bases, and 11 bases stayed unmatched. Germline CDR1 and CDR2: MDHEN and SYDVKM. The CDR3 spans 17 residues. CDR3 region: CASSLLAGTGKGYEQYF. Here the CDR3 DNA reads TGTGCCAGCAGTTTACTCGCGGGGACAGGGAAAGGCTACGAGCAGTACTTC.

CDR3 sequence reads: CASSSRDSNTGELFF. The DNA for the CDR3 is TGCGCCAGCAGCTCACGAGACTCGAACACCGGGGAGCTGTTTTTT. The chain joins TRBV5-1 to TRBJ2-2; D uncertain. Trimming stripped 3 bases from V and 0 bases from J, with 9 bases between. CDR1 SGHRS and CDR2 YFSETQ come from the germline V gene. The CDR3 has 15 amino acids.

The V and J genes are TRBV11-2 and TRBJ1-1; D gene unclear. The CDR3 totals 14 residues. The germline V gene encodes CDR1 SGHAT and CDR2 FQNNGV. V lost 0 bases to trimming and J lost 1 base, with 6 bases between them. As DNA, the CDR3 is TGTGCCAGCAGCTTAGAGTATCCGAACACTGAAGCTTTCTTT. Its translation: CASSLEYPNTEAFF.

V is TRBV19 and J is TRBJ2-5; 7 bases fit TRBD1. Germline V gene lookup returns CDR1 LNHDA and CDR2 SQIVND (reference sequence). This CDR3 spans 14 amino acids. J was trimmed by 2 bases and V by 6 bases; bases with no gene match: 6. DNA for the CDR3: TGTGCCAGTAGCTTCGTGACAGGGCAAGAGACCCAGTACTTC. Its protein is CASSFVTGQETQYF. The whole variable domain, filled in from reference TRBV19 and TRBJ2-5, reads DGGITQSPKYLFRKEGQNVTLSCEQNLNHDAMYWYRQDPGQGLRLIYYSQIVNDFQKGDIAEGYSVSREKKESFPLTVTSAQKNPTAFYLCASSFVTGQETQYFGPGTRLLVL.

This clone was picked up a small number of times. This chain connects TRBV5-4 to TRBJ1-6; 9 nucleotides align to TRBD1. V trimming: 4 bases; J trimming: 9 bases; junction bases outside the gene matches: 8. Germline V gene sequence: CDR1 SGHNT, CDR2 YYREEE (reference sequence). The CDR3 extends over 15 amino acids. The CDR3 coding sequence is TGTGCCAGCAGCGGGACCGGGACAGGGATTTCACCCCTCCACTTT. Residues: CASSGTGTGISPLHF.